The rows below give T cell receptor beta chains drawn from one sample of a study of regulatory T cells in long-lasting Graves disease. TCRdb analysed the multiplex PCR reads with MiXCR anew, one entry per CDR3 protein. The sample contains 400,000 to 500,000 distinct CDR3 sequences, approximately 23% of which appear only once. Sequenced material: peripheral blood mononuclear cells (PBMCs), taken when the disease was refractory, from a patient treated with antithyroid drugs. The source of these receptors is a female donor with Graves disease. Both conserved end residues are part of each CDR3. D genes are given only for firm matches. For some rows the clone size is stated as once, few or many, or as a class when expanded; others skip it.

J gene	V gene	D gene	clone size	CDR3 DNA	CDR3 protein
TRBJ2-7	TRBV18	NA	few	TGTGCCAGCTCACCACCGTCCGTTTACGAGCAGTACTTC	CASSPPSVYEQYF
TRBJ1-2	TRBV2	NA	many	TGTGCCAGCCCTAGGGATGGGAACCCTCTCTATGGCTACACCTTC	CASPRDGNPLYGYTF
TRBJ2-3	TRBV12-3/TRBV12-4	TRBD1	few	TGTGCCAGCAGTCCCGAGACAGGGATTGGCACAGATACGCAGTATTTT	CASSPETGIGTDTQYF
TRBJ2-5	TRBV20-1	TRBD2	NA	TGCAGTGCTAGAGATAGGCTAGCGGGGTATCTAGAGACCCAGTACTTC	CSARDRLAGYLETQYF
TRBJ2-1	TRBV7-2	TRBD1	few	TGTGCCAGCAGCTCGCAGGGGGCTTACTACAATGAGCAGTTCTTC	CASSSQGAYYNEQFF
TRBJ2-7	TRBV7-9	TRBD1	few	TGTGCCAGCAGCTTAGGTTCCATCCGGGACAGGGATTACGAGCAGTACTTC	CASSLGSIRDRDYEQYF
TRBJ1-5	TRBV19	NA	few	TGTGCCAGTAGTATGGAAGCCAGTTATCAGCCCCAGCATTTT	CASSMEASYQPQHF
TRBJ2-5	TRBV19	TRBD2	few	TGTGCCAGTAGTACCGCCGGGACTAGCGGGAGGCCGCGGGAGACCCAGTACTTC	CASSTAGTSGRPRETQYF
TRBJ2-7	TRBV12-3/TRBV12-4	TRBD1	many	TGTGCCAGCAGTTTCAGACAGGGGGCGCGATACGAGCAGTACTTC	CASSFRQGARYEQYF
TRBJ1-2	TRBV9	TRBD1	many	TGTGCCAGCAGCGCCCAGGGGGAAAACTATGGCTACACCTTC	CASSAQGENYGYTF
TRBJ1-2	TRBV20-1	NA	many	TGCAGTGCAAAGACGGAGAACTATGGCTACACCTTC	CSAKTENYGYTF
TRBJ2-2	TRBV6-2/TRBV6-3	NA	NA	TGTGCCAGCAGCGGACGATCTACCGGGACTCACACCGGGGAGCTGTTTTTT	CASSGRSTGTHTGELFF
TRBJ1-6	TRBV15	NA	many	TGTGCCACCAGCAGAGATCATGGAGAGCCCAATTCACCCCTCCACTTT	CATSRDHGEPNSPLHF
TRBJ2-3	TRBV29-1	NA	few	TGCAGCGTTGAGAAGCAGCCTAGCACAGATACGCAGTATTTT	CSVEKQPSTDTQYF
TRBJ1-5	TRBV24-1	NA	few	TGTGCCACCAGTGATCAGGGACAGCCCCAGCATTTT	CATSDQGQPQHF
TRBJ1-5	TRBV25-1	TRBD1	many	TGTGCCAGCAGCCAGGGGGCCGGACAGCCCCAGCATTTT	CASSQGAGQPQHF
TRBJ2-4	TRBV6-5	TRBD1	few	TGTGCCAGCAGTTACGAGGGGGCCAGAGCTGCAAACATTCAGTACTTC	CASSYEGARAANIQYF
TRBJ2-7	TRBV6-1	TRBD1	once	TGTGCCAGCAGTGAATGGACAGGTTCCGAGCAGTACTTC	CASSEWTGSEQYF
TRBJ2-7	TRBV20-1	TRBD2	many	TGCAGTGCTAGAGTCTGGACTAGCGGGGGGGCCTACGAGCAGTACTTC	CSARVWTSGGAYEQYF
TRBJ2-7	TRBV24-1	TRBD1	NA	TGTGCCACCAGTGATTCCGGGACAGACGAGCAGTACTTC	CATSDSGTDEQYF
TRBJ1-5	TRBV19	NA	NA	TGTGCCAGTCACGCGCCCGGACGAGGGAATCAGCCCCAGCATTTT	CASHAPGRGNQPQHF
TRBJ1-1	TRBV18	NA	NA	TGTGCCAGCTCACCAGGTGTGGAGGGCACTGAAGCTTTCTTT	CASSPGVEGTEAFF
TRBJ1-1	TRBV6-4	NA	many	TGTGCCAGCAGTTATGGCGGCTTGAACACTGAAGCTTTCTTT	CASSYGGLNTEAFF
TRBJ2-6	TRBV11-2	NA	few	TGTGCCAGCAGCCCCATTAATGGGGCCAACGTCCTGACTTTC	CASSPINGANVLTF
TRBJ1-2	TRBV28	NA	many	TGTGCCAGCAGACCCTCCCCGGGACATGGCTACACCTTC	CASRPSPGHGYTF
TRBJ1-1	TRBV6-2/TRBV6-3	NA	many	TGTGCCAGCAGTTACGGCCAGAGCACTGAAGCTTTCTTT	CASSYGQSTEAFF
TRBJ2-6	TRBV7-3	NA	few	TGTGCCAGCAGCTTAGGCCAGGGCTTCTCTGGGGCCAACGTCCTGACTTTC	CASSLGQGFSGANVLTF
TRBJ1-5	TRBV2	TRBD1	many	TGTGCCAGCACCCAGGGACAGGGGTTCGGTCAGCCCCAGCATTTT	CASTQGQGFGQPQHF
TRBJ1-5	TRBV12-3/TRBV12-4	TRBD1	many	TGTGCCAGCAGTTTGGACAGGGGGCCTCAGCCCCAGCATTTT	CASSLDRGPQPQHF
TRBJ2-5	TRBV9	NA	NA	TGTGCCAGCAGCGTAGGGGGACTGAGAAGGGCGGCCCAAGAGACCCAGTACTTC	CASSVGGLRRAAQETQYF
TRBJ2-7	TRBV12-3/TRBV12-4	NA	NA	TGTGCCAGCAGCGTAGGGGACCTGCCGAAGGACGAGCAGTACTTC	CASSVGDLPKDEQYF
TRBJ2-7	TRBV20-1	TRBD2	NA	TGCAGTGCTAGACCCCGACTAGCGGGAGACTACGAGCAGTACTTC	CSARPRLAGDYEQYF
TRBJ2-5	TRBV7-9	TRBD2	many	TGTGCCAGCAGCTCTCCGGGACTAGCGGGGTCGACCCAGTACTTC	CASSSPGLAGSTQYF
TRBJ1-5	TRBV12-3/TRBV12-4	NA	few	TGTGCCAGCAGTCCCCCCGTGGGGGGGAGAAGCAATCAGCCCCAGCATTTT	CASSPPVGGRSNQPQHF
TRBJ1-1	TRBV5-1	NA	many	TGCGCCAGCAGCTTGGCCTTGGGATCGGGGTATACTGAAGCTTTCTTT	CASSLALGSGYTEAFF
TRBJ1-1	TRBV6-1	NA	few	TGTGCCAGCAGACTGGGACGGGTAAACACTGAAGCTTTCTTT	CASRLGRVNTEAFF
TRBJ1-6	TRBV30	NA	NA	TGTGCCTGGATGGGAAGGGGCTATAATTCACCCCTCCACTTT	CAWMGRGYNSPLHF
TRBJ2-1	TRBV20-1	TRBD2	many	TGCAGTGCGGAGACTAGCGTGAGTGAGCAGTTCTTC	CSAETSVSEQFF
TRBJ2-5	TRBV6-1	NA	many	TGTGCCAGCAGCGAGACTAGGCGTGAGACCCAGTACTTC	CASSETRRETQYF
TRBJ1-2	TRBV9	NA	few	TGTGCCAGCAGCGTTACGGACAGCAACTATGGCTACACCTTC	CASSVTDSNYGYTF
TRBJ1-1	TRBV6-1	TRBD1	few	TGTGCCAGCACCAAAATTGGGACAGATGAGGCTTTCTTT	CASTKIGTDEAFF
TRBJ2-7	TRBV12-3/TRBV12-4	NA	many	NA	CASSLGEYFGEQYF
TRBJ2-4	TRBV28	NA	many	TGTGCCACCCTGCGAAGAGCCAAAAACATTCAGTACTTC	CATLRRAKNIQYF
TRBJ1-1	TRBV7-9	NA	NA	TGTGCCAGCAGCTTAGTCGGCTCGGGGAGTCCTGAAGCTTTCTTT	CASSLVGSGSPEAFF
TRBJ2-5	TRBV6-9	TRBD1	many	TGTGCCAGCAGTTACGGGGACAGCCAAGAGACCCAGTACTTC	CASSYGDSQETQYF
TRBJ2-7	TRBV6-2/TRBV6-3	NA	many	TGTGCCAGCAGTTACCTAAAAGGGGGGGCCTACGAGCAGTACTTC	CASSYLKGGAYEQYF
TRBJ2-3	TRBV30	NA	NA	TGTGCCTGGAGCGGTAGTCCCACCCTCACAGATACGCAGTATTTT	CAWSGSPTLTDTQYF
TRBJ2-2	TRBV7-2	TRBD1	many	TGTGCCAGCAGCTTAAGACAGGGGGCCGGGGAGCTGTTTTTT	CASSLRQGAGELFF
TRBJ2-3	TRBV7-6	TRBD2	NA	TGTGCCAGCAGCTTGTACGAGGGAGGGCCGACAGATACGCAGTATTTT	CASSLYEGGPTDTQYF
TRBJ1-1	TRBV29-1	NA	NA	TGCAGCGTGGACAAGACACCGAACACTGAAGCTTTCTTT	CSVDKTPNTEAFF